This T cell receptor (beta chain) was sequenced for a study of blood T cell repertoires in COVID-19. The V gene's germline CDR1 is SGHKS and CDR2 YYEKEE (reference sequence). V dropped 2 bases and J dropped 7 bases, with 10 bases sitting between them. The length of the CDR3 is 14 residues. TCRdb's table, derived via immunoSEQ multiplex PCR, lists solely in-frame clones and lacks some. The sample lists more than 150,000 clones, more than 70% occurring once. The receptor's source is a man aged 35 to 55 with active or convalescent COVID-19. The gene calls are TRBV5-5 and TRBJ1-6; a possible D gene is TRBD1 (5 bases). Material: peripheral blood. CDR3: CASSFGGGNSPLHF. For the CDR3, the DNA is TGTGCCAGCAGCTTTGGCGGGGGGAATTCACCCCTCCACTTT.